The clone carrying this T cell receptor beta chain was seen ten or more times. Using its own MiXCR run on the multiplex PCR reads, TCRdb lists one record per CDR3 protein. The table has tens of thousands of distinct CDR3 sequences, around 52% seen once. These data belong to a study of breast tumors, draining lymph nodes, adjacent tissues. The germline V gene encodes CDR1 LGHDT and CDR2 YNNKEL (reference sequence). Trimming cost V 4 bases and J 1 base, with 11 bases left between them. The CDR3 has 15 residues. The rearrangement uses TRBV3-1 and TRBJ1-5, with D uncertain. The sequencing sample was made of breast tumor tissue. The receptor was derived from a female donor with breast cancer. Some clones in this sample may be carry-over from other donors' samples. The CDR3 spells CASSLDLRSNQPQHF. CDR3 sequence (DNA): TGTGCCAGCAGCCTAGACCTTAGAAGCAATCAGCCCCAGCATTTT.